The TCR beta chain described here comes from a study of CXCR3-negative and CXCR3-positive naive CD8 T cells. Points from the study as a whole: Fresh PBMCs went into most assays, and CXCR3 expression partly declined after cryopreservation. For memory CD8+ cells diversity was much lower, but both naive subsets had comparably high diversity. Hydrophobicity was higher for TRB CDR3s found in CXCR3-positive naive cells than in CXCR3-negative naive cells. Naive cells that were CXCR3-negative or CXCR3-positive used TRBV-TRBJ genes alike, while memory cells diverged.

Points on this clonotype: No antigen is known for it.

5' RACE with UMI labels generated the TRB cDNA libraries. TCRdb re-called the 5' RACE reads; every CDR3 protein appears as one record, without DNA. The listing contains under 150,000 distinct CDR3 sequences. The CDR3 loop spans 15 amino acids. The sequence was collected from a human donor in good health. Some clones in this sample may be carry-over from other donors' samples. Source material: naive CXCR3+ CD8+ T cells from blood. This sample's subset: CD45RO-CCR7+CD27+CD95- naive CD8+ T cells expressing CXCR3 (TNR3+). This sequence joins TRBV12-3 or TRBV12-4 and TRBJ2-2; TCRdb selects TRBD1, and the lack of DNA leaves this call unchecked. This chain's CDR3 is CASSPFEGGPGELFF.